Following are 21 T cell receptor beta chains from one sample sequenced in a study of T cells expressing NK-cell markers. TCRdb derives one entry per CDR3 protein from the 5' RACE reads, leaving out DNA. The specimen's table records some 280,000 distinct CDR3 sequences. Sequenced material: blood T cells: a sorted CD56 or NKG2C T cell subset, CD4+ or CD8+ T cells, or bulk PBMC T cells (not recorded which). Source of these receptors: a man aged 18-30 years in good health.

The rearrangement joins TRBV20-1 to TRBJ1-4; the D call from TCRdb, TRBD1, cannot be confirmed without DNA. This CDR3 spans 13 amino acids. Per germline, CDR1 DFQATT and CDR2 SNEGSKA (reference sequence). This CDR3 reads CSVPGAPNEKLFF.

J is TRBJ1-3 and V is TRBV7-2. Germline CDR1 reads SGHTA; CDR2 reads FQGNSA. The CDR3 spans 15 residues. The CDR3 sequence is CASSLSRSSGNTIYF.

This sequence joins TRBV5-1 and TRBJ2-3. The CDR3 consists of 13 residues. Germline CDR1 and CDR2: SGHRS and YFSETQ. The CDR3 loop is CASSPTVADTQYF.

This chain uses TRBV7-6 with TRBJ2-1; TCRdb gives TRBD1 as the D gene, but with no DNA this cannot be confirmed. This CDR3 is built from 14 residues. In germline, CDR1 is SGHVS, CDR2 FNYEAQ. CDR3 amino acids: CASSATGEVDEQFF.

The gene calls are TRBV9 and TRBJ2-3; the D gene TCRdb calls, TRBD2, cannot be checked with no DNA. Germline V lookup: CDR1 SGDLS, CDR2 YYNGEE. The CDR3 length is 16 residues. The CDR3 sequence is CASSEVGRNTGDTQYF. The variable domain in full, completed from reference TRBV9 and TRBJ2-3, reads DSGVTQTPKHLITATGQRVTLRCSPRSGDLSVYWYQQSLDQGLQFLIQYYNGEERAKGNILERFSAQQFPDLHSELNLSSLELGDSALYFCASSEVGRNTGDTQYFGPGTRLTVL.

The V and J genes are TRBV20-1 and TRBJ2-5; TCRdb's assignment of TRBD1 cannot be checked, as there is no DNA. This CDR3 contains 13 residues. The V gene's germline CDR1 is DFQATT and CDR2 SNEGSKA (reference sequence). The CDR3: CSAQFGQVETQYF.

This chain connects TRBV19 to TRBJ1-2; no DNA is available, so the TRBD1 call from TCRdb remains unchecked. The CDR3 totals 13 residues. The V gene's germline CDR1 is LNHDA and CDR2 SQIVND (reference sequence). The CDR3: CASSMTGENGYTF.

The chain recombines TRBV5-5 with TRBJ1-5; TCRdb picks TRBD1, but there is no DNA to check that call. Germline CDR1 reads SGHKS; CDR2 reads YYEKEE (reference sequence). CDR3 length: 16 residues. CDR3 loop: CASSLVVGASNQPQHF.

CDR3 region: CASRENKKAGYEQFF. This chain links TRBV6-1 with TRBJ2-1; there is no DNA to check the TCRdb D call of TRBD2. CDR1 MNHNS and CDR2 SASEGT come from the germline V gene. CDR3 length: 15 residues.

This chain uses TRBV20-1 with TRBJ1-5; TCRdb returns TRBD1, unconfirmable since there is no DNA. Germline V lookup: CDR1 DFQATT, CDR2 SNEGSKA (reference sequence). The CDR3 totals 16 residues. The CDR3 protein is CSASPLQGYSNQPQHF.

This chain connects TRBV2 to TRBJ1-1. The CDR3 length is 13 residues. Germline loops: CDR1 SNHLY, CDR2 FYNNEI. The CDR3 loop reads CASSEVKETEAFF.

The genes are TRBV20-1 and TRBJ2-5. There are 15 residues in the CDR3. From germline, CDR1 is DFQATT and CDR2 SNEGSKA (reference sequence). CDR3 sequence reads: CSARDLKTSTETQYF.

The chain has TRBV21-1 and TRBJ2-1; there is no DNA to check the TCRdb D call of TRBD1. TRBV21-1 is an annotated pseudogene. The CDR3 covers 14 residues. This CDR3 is CASRLGQGVTEQFF.

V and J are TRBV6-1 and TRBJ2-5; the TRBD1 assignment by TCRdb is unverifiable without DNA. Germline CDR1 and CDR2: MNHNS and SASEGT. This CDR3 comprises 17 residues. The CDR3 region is CASRPPRSGTGKETQYF.

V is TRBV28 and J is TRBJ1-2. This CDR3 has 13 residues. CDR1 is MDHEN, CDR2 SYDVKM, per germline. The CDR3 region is CASSSAGLDGYTF.

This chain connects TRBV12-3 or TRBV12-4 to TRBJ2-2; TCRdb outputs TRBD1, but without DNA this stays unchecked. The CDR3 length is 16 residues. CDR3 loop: CASSRPWTGIPGELFF.

CDR3: CASSLETGNYGYTF. The genes are TRBV5-1 and TRBJ1-2; TCRdb names TRBD1, which stays unverified in the absence of DNA. Germline CDR1 is SGHRS and CDR2 is YFSETQ. This CDR3 spans 14 amino acids.

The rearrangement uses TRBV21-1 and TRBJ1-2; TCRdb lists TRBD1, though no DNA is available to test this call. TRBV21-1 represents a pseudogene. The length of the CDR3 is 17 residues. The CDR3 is CASSKVGQVPWNYGYTF.

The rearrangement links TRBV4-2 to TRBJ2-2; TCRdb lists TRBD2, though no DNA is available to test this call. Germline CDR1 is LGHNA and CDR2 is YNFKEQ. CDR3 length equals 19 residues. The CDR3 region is CASSQAGGLETANTGELFF.

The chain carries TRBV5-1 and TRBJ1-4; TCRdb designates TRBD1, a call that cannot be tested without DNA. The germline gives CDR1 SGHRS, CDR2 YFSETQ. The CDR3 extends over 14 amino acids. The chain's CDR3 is CASSLTGVGEKLFF.

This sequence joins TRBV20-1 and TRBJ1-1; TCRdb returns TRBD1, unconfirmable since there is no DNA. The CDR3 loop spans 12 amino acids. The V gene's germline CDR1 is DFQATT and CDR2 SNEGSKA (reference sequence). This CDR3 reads CSAREGQGGTFF.